A selection of T cell receptor beta chains follows, all from one sample in a study of memory B cells and T cells in multiple sclerosis. Their target antigens are unknown. Some clones are missing from TCRdb's copy, which holds only in-frame ones; the method was immunoSEQ multiplex PCR. The table has approximately 32,000 clones, roughly 82% seen once. Source material: PBMCs from blood kept in culture. The receptors shown here come from a human donor with multiple sclerosis. Each CDR3 is given without its conserved first and last residue. The D gene is left open where the match is weak.

J gene | D gene | V gene | CDR3 protein
TRBJ2-2 | TRBD2 | TRBV9 | ASSVYGGGGLAGGTGELF
TRBJ2-2 | NA | TRBV18 | ASSPRWGANTGELF
TRBJ1-2 | NA | TRBV6-5 | ASSSGPSFYGYT
TRBJ1-3 | NA | TRBV13 | ASSSRRGRSGNTIY
TRBJ1-4 | TRBD1 | TRBV18 | ASSLRDSGIFATNEKLF
TRBJ2-2 | TRBD1 | TRBV7-6 | ASGTSGQGVIGELF
TRBJ1-3 | NA | TRBV6-1 | ASSGDRLIPFSGNTIY
TRBJ1-2 | NA | TRBV5-6 | ASSLQWSYGYT
TRBJ1-5 | NA | TRBV6-6 | ASSGGVDQPQH
TRBJ1-1 | TRBD1 | TRBV2 | ASSGDRGGYTEAF
TRBJ1-1 | NA | TRBV7-9 | ASSFLPGPGGTEAF
TRBJ2-7 | NA | TRBV6-5 | ASSTGHEQY
TRBJ1-5 | TRBD1 | TRBV5-8 | ASSVSGGSIQPQH
TRBJ1-2 | TRBD1 | TRBV11-2 | ASSLAEGAKGYT
TRBJ2-1 | NA | TRBV13 | ASSNWDRDEQF
TRBJ2-3 | TRBD1 | TRBV6-5 | ASSYGTGDTDTQY
TRBJ1-5 | NA | TRBV7-8 | ASSHRIADNQPQH
TRBJ2-7 | NA | TRBV5-5 | ASSLKDSYQY
TRBJ1-4 | NA | TRBV19 | ASSTSGREKLF
TRBJ1-2 | NA | TRBV19 | ASSITGQGYT
TRBJ1-4 | NA | TRBV5-1 | ASSLDLNVNEKLF
TRBJ1-1 | NA | TRBV27 | ASSLSLRSVNTEAF
TRBJ2-2 | NA | TRBV6-5 | ASSFTRITGELF
TRBJ1-1 | NA | TRBV5-4 | ASSLGAVLTEAF
TRBJ1-1 | TRBD1 | TRBV29-1 | SVDSTGGRTEAF
TRBJ2-3 | TRBD1 | TRBV6-5 | ASSLTGALGDTQY
TRBJ1-1 | NA | TRBV10-3 | AISATNTEAF
TRBJ2-3 | TRBD2 | TRBV6-7 | ASSYLGLAGGPLTDTQY
TRBJ1-5 | TRBD1 | TRBV6-1 | ASSEVGTGVTVWPQH
TRBJ2-5 | TRBD2 | TRBV6-5 | ASSSPRLASSETQY